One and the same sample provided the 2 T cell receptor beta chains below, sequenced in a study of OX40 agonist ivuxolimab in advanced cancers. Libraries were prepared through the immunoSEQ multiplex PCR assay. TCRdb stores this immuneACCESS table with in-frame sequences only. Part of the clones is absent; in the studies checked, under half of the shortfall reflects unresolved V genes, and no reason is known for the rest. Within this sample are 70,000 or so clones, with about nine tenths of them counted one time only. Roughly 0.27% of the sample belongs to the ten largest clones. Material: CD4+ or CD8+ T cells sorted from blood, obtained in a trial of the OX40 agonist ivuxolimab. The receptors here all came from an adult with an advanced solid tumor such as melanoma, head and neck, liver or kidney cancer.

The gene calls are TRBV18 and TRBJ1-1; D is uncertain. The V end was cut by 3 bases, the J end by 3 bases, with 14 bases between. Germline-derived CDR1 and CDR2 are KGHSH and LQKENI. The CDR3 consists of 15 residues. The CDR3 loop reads CASSPNTRGHTEAFF. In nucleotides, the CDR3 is TGTGCCAGCTCACCTAACACACGAGGGCACACTGAAGCTTTCTTT. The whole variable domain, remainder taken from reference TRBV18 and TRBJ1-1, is NAGVMQNPRHLVRRRGQEARLRCSPMKGHSHVYWYRQLPEEGLKFMVYLQKENIIDESGMPKERFSAEFPKEGPSILRIQQVVRGDSAAYFCASSPNTRGHTEAFFGQGTRLTVV.

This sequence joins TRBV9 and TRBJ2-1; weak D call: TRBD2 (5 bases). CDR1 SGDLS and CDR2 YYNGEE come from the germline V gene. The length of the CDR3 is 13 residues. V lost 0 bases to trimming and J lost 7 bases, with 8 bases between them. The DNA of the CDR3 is TGTGCCAGCAGCGTAGTCGGGAATAATGAGCAGTTCTTC. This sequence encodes CASSVVGNNEQFF. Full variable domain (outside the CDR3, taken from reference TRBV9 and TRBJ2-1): DSGVTQTPKHLITATGQRVTLRCSPRSGDLSVYWYQQSLDQGLQFLIQYYNGEERAKGNILERFSAQQFPDLHSELNLSSLELGDSALYFCASSVVGNNEQFFGPGTRLTVL.